A single sample gave rise to the 10 T cell receptor beta chains below, sequenced in a study of shared clonotypes between healthy human individuals. Sequencing was performed with immunoSEQ multiplex PCR; in TCRdb, only in-frame clones are kept and a portion is missing. The sample comprises millions of clones, 90% to 95% of which are singletons, and about 0.13% rests with the top ten. Sample: naive CD4+ T cells sorted from blood. Described subset: CD45RA+ positively selected. The receptors derive from a young man in good health.

This chain uses TRBV9 with TRBJ2-2; 7 positions match TRBD2. This CDR3 region has 16 residues. V dropped 0 bases and J dropped 4; count of bases not matched to a gene: 6. The germline CDR1 and CDR2 sequences are SGDLS and YYNGEE. CDR3 in amino acids: CASSVVGPGGTGELFF. The CDR3 coding sequence is TGTGCCAGCAGCGTAGTTGGACCGGGGGGCACCGGGGAGCTGTTTTTT.

V and J are TRBV30 and TRBJ2-7; 8 bases fit TRBD2. CDR3 length: 14 residues. V was clipped by 0 bases and J by 3 bases; unmatched bases: 4. The V gene's germline CDR1 is GTSNPN and CDR2 SVGIG (reference sequence). Here the CDR3 reads CAWSVRLANYEQYF. The CDR3 region has the DNA TGTGCCTGGAGTGTAAGACTAGCGAACTACGAGCAGTACTTC.

This clone came up once. The junction does not match germline at one end; this may be a read error. J is TRBJ2-3 and V is TRBV7-7, with D possibly matching TRBD2 (5 bases). This CDR3 is built from 13 residues. The germline V gene encodes CDR1 SSHAT and CDR2 FNYEAQ (reference sequence). CDR3: CASSLGRRDTQYF. The CDR3 coding sequence is TGTGCTAGCAGCTTAGGGAGAAGAGATACGCAGTATTTT.

This clone has just a few counts. The J gene is TRBJ2-7, the V gene TRBV6-6; 10 bases are shared with TRBD2. Losses at the gene ends were 4 bases for V and 2 bases for J; bases not matched to a gene: 5. This CDR3 is 15 amino acids long. In germline, CDR1 is MNHNY, CDR2 SVGAGI (reference sequence). The CDR3, as DNA: TGTGCCAGCAGTTGGGGGCTAGCGGGGGCCTACGAGCAGTACTTC. Its protein product is CASSWGLAGAYEQYF.

The CDR3 DNA is TGCAGCGTTGAAGAGGACAGGGCATGGTGTCGGTACTTC. Protein product: CSVEEDRAWCRYF. This chain links TRBV29-1 with TRBJ2-7; 8 bases match TRBD1. After removal of 0 bases from V and 12 bases from J, the junction contained 10 bases not matched to a gene. The CDR3 runs to 13 residues. In germline, CDR1 is SQVTM, CDR2 ANQGSEA.

The V gene is TRBV30, the J gene TRBJ2-3; the D is unclear. The CDR3 loop spans 12 amino acids. Trimming removed 2 bases at V and 4 bases at J, with 7 bases between. Germline V gene data show CDR1 as GTSNPN and CDR2 as SVGIG (reference sequence). This CDR3 is CAWSLDSDTQYF. The CDR3, as DNA: TGTGCCTGGAGTTTAGACTCAGATACGCAGTATTTT.

The chain combines TRBV9 with TRBJ2-3; possibly TRBD1 for D (7 bases). CDR1 and CDR2 from the germline V gene are SGDLS and YYNGEE. There are 16 residues in the CDR3. Trimming shortened V by 2 bases and J by 7 bases, and 20 bases separated the two germline ends. The CDR3: CASSVAGQPEIYTQYF. CDR3 nucleotides: TGTGCCAGCAGCGTGGCGGGACAGCCGGAGATTTATACGCAGTATTTT.

V gene TRBV5-1 combines with J gene TRBJ1-6, with D possibly being TRBD1 (6 bases). V was pared by 4 bases and J by 9 bases, with 17 bases between. The CDR3 has 15 amino acids. Germline V lookup: CDR1 SGHRS, CDR2 YFSETQ. The CDR3 coding sequence is TGCGCCAGCAGCGTGATAGGGGGTGCGTCTTCACCCCTCCACTTT. Translation gives CASSVIGGASSPLHF.

This rearrangement joins TRBV6-5 to TRBJ2-7; TRBD2 aligns across 11 bases. Germline V gives CDR1 MNHEY, CDR2 SVGAGI. The length of the CDR3 is 14 residues. After removal of 3 bases from V and 7 bases from J, the junction contained 5 bases not matched to a gene. In DNA form, the CDR3 reads TGTGCCAGCAGTTATAGCGGGAGGGCCTTTGAGCAGTACTTC. Its protein is CASSYSGRAFEQYF.

This clone was counted a single time. The genes are TRBV18 and TRBJ2-7, with no clear D. The CDR3 contains 13 residues. V lost 3 bases to trimming and J lost 4 bases, with 10 bases between them. Germline CDR1 reads KGHSH; CDR2 reads LQKENI. The CDR3 DNA is TGTGCCAGCTCACCCTCACGCCGATACGAGCAGTACTTC. Protein sequence: CASSPSRRYEQYF.